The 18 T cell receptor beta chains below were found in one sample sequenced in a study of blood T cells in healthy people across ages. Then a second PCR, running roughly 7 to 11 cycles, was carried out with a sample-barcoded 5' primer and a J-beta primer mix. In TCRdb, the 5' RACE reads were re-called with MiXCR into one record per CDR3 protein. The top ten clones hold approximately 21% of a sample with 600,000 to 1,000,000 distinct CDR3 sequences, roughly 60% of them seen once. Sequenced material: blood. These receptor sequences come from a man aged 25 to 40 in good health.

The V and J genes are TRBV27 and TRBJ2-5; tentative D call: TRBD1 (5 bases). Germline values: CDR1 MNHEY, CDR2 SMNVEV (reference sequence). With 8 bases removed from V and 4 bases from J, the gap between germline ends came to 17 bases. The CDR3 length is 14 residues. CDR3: CASRNFPGRETQYF. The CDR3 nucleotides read TGTGCCAGCCGGAACTTCCCAGGGCGAGAGACCCAGTACTTC.

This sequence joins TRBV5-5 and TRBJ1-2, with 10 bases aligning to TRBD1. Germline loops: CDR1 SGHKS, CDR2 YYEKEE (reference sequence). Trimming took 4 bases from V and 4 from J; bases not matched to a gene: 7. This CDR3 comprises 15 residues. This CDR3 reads CASSEGTGVAYGYTF. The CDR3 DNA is TGTGCCAGCAGCGAAGGGACAGGGGTTGCCTATGGCTACACCTTC.

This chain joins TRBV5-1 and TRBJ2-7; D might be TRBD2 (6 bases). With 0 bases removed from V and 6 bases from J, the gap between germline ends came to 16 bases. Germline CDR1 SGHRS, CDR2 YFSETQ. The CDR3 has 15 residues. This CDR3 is CASSLAGGPTGEQYF. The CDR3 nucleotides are TGCGCCAGCAGCTTGGCCGGGGGACCGACTGGCGAGCAGTACTTC.

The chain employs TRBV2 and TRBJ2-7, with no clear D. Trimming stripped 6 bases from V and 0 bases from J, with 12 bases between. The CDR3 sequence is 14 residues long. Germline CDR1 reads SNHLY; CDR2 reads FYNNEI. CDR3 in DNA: TGTGCCAGCAGCCAAGAGGAGAGCTCCTACGAGCAGTACTTC. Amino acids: CASSQEESSYEQYF.

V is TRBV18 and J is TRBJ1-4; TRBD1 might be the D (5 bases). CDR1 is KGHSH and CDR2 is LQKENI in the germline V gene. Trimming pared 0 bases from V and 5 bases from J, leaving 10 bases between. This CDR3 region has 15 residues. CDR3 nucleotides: TGTGCCAGCTCACCACCGGGACTCTACAATGAAAAACTGTTTTTT. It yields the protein CASSPPGLYNEKLFF.

In nucleotides, the CDR3 is TGTGCCAGCAGCGTTGGGGGACAGGGGGACACTGAAGCTTTCTTT. Protein sequence: CASSVGGQGDTEAFF. The chain employs TRBV9 and TRBJ1-1; 11 nucleotides agree with TRBD1. Germline CDR1 is SGDLS and CDR2 is YYNGEE. This CDR3 is built from 15 residues. J was trimmed by 3 bases and V by 2 bases; bases with no gene match: 3.

The CDR3 spells CASSQAPAGDNSPLHF. As DNA, the CDR3 is TGCGCCAGCAGCCAGGCCCCGGCAGGGGATAATTCACCCCTCCACTTT. This chain uses TRBV4-1 with TRBJ1-6, with D possibly TRBD1 on 6 matching bases. V lost 3 bases to trimming and J lost 5 bases, with 14 bases between them. The CDR3 length is 16 residues. The germline V gene has CDR1 MGHRA and CDR2 YSYEKL.

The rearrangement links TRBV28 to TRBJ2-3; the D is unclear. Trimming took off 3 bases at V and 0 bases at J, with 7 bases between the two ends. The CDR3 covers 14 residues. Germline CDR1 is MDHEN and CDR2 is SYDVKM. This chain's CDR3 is CASSFVGSTDTQYF. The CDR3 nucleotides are TGTGCCAGCAGTTTCGTCGGGAGCACAGATACGCAGTATTTT.

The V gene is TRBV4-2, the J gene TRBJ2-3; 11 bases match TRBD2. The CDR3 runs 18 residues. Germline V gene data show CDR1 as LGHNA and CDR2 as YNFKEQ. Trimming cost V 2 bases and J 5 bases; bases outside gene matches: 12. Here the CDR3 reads CASSQNLVGLAGGDTQYF. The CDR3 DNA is TGTGCCAGCAGCCAAAACCTCGTGGGGCTAGCGGGAGGAGATACGCAGTATTTT.

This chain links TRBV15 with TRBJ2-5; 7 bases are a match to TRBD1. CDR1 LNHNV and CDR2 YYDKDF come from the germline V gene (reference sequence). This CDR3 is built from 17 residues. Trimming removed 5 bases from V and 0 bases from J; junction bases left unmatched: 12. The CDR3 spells CATSSSRGTAYQETQYF. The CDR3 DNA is TGTGCCACCAGCTCTAGTAGGGGGACAGCGTACCAAGAGACCCAGTACTTC.

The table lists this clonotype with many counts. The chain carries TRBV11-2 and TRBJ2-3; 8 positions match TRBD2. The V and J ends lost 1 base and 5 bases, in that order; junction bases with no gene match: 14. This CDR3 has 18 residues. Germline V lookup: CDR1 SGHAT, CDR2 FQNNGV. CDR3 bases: TGTGCCAGCAGCTTAGGGGACGGGGGGGCTGGTATAAGAGATACGCAGTATTTT. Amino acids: CASSLGDGGAGIRDTQYF.

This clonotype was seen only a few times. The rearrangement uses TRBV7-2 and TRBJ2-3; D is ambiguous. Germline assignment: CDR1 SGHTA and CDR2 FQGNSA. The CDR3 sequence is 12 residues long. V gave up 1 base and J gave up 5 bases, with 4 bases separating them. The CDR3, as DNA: TGTGCCAGCAGCTTAGTCGTAGATACGCAGTATTTT. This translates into CASSLVVDTQYF.

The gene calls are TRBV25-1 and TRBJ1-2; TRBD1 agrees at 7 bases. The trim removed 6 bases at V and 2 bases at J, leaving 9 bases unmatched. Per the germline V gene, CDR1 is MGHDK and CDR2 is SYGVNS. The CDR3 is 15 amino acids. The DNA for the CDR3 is TGTGCCAGCAGGGGGGGACAGCAAGGAAACTATGGCTACACCTTC. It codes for CASRGGQQGNYGYTF.

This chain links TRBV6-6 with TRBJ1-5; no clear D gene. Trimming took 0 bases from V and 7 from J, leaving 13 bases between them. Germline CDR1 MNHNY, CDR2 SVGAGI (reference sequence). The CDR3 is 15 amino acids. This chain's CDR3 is CASSYSLSGGQPQHF. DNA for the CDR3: TGTGCCAGCAGTTACTCCCTTTCAGGCGGACAGCCCCAGCATTTT.

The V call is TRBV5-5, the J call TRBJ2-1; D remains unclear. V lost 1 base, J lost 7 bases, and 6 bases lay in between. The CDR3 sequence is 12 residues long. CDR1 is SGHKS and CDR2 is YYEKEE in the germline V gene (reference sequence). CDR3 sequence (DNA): TGTGCCAGCAGCTTGTTGTGGAATGAGCAGTTCTTC. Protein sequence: CASSLLWNEQFF.

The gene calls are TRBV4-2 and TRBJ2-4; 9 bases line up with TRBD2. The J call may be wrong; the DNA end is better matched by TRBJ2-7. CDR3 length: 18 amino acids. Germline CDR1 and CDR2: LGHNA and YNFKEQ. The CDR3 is CASSQDLLRAGGHYEQYF. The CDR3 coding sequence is TGTGCCAGCAGCCAAGATCTTTTGAGAGCGGGAGGACACTACGAGCAGTACTTC.

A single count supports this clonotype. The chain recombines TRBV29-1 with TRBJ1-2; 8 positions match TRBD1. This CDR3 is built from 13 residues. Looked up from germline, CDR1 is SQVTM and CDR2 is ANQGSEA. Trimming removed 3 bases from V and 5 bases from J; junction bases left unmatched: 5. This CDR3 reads CSVDMHRGYGYTF. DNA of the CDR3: TGCAGCGTTGATATGCACAGGGGGTATGGCTACACCTTC.

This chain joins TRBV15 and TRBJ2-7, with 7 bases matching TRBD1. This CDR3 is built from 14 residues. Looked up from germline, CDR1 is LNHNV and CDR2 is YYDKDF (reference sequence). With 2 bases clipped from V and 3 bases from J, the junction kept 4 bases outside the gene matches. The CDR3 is CATSRPDRYYEQYF. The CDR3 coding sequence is TGTGCCACCAGCAGACCGGACAGGTACTACGAGCAGTACTTC.